The source of this T cell receptor (beta chain) is a study of regulatory T cells in long-lasting Graves disease. Noted time point: newly diagnosed GD, antithyroid drugs for less than 3 months. PBMC RNA was the source of the TCR library. Arm-PCR with iRepertoire HTBI primers amplified the CDR3 regions for these TCR beta libraries. Each CDR3 protein is one row after TCRdb ran MiXCR on the multiplex PCR reads. The data hold about 540,000 distinct CDR3 sequences, with about 14% observed a single time. Losses at the gene ends were 5 bases for V and 2 bases for J; bases not matched to a gene: 2. Germline assignment: CDR1 MNHEY and CDR2 SMNVEV (reference sequence). CDR3 length: 15 amino acids. This sample was also put to use in a study of T cells in Graves' hyperthyroidism and ophthalmopathy.

This TCR derives from a man aged 25 to 40 with Graves disease. This chain joins TRBV27 and TRBJ2-6; 8 nucleotides align to TRBD1. Specimen: peripheral blood mononuclear cells (PBMCs), collected at new diagnosis, from a patient treated with antithyroid drugs. CDR3 in DNA: TGTGCCAGCAGTCCGGGACAGGCTGGGGCCAACGTCCTGACTTTC. Translated: CASSPGQAGANVLTF.